Many counts were recorded for the clone carrying this T cell receptor (beta chain). Its specificity is not known. This specimen comes from a study of T-cell memory formation after mild COVID-19. Study-level information: Most TCR clusters belonged to a single donor.

Via MiXCR, TCRdb re-called the 5' RACE reads, giving one row per CDR3 protein. The repertoire holds about 410,000 distinct CDR3 sequences, with roughly 17% as singletons. Study results and limitations: Prior to infection, memory already included some responding clones, suggesting cross-reactive memory joined.

The V and J ends lost 4 bases and 4 bases respectively, with 14 bases between them. The CDR3 has 14 residues. The germline V gene has CDR1 SGHDT and CDR2 YYEEEE. The chain recombines TRBV5-6 with TRBJ2-5, with D perhaps being TRBD1 or TRBD2 (6 bases each). The sequenced sample consisted of PBMCs or a T cell subset sorted from them (not recorded which). The sequence was obtained from a man aged 18 to 30 who had mild COVID-19 (a few samples of this study predate the infection). Cell type and time point are not known. Here the CDR3 reads CASSPQGGGETQYF. The CDR3 DNA sequence: TGTGCCAGCAGCCCACAGGGAGGTGGAGAGACCCAGTACTTC.